The present entry profiles one TCR beta chain with its context. These data belong to a study of blood T cell repertoires in COVID-19. Turning to the study itself: COVID-19 samples, acute and convalescent, were from the United States, Italy and Spain. PBMCs, B-cell-depleted T cells, or T cells were the source of the cDNA or gDNA that made up the material.

The CDR3 runs 13 residues. CDR1 ENHRY and CDR2 SYGVKD come from the germline V gene. The V end lost 4 bases, the J end lost 1 base, and 7 bases lay between the germline ends. Original processing notes: Scientists estimated how many nucleated cells there were by amplifying reference gene primers. Sequencing used immunoSEQ multiplex PCR; TCRdb keeps in-frame clones, though not all of them. V and J calls and clone size follow that table, whereas D and trimming were derived from the DNA. The sample contains 85,000 to 100,000 clones, around 82% of which appear only once. The sequence was obtained from a man aged 45 to 65 who had recovered from COVID-19. The chain combines TRBV10-3 with TRBJ1-1; D is undetermined. The sequenced material came from peripheral blood. This CDR3 reads CAISVVANTEAFF. CDR3 coding DNA: TGTGCCATCAGTGTAGTAGCGAACACTGAAGCTTTCTTT.